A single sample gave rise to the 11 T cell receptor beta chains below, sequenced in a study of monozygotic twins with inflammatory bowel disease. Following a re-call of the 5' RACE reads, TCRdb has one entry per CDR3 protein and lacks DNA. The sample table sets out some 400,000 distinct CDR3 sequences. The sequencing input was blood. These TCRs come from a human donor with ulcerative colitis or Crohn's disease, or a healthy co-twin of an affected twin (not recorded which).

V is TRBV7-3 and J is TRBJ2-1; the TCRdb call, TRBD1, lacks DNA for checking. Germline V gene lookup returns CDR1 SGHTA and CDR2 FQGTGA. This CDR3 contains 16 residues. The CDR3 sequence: CASSLPERGSKDEQFF.

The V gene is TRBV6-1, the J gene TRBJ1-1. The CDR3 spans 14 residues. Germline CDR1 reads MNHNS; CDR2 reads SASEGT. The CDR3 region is CASSPGRANTEAFF.

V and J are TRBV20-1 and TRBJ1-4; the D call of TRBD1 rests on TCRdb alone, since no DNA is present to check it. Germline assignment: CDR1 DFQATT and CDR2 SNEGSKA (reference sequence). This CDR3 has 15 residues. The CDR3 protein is CSAIRGASANEKLFF.

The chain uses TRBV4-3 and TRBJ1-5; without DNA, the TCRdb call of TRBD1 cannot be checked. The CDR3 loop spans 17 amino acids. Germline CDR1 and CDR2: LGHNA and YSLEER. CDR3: CASSQDLSGSSNQPQHF.

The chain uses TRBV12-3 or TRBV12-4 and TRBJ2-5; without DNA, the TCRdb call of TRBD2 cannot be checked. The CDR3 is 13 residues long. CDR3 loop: CASSYTSAESQYF.

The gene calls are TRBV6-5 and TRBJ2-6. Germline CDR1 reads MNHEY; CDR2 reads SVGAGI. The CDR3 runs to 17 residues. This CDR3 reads CASSYSMGKGGANVLTF.

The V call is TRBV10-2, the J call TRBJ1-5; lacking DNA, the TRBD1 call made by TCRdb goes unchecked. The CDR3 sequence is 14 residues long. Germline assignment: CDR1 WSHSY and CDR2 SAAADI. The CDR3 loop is CASSEVTGGQPQHF.

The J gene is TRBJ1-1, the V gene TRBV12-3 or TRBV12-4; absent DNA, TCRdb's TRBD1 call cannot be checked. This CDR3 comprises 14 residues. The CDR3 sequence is CASTGTPMNTEAFF.

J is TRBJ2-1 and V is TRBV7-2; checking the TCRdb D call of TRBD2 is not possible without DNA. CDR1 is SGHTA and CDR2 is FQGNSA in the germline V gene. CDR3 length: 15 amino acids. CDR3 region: CASSSIAGAYNEQFF.

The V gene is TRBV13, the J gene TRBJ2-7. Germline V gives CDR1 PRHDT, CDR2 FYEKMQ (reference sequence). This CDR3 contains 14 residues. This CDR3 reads CASSLLGSSYEQYF.

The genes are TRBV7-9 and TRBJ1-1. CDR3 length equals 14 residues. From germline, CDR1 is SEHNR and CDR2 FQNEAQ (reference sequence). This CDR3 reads CASRTAVLNTEAFF.